This note documents a single T cell receptor beta chain sequence. This sample is part of a study of blood T cell repertoires in COVID-19. Study summary: T cells, B-cell-depleted T cells, or PBMCs supplied cDNA or gDNA.

Germline CDR1 SGHDT, CDR2 YYEEEE. V was pared by 2 bases and J by 7 bases, with 12 bases between. This CDR3 has 13 residues. Original data processing: Cell counts per sample came from amplifying reference gene primers. Repertoires were generated with immunoSEQ multiplex PCR, while TCRdb's copy carries only in-frame clones and drops some. The V and J calls and clone size come from that table; D and trimming were worked out from the DNA. The sample gives 90,000 to 120,000 clones, 88% of which show up once; 2.4% is in the top ten. The V call is TRBV5-6, the J call TRBJ1-2, with D possibly being TRBD1 (6 bases). This clonotype originated in a human donor in a cohort sampled during active COVID-19. What was sequenced was peripheral blood. Here the CDR3 reads CASSFDWGPGYTF. For the CDR3, the DNA is TGTGCCAGCAGCTTCGACTGGGGGCCTGGCTACACCTTC.